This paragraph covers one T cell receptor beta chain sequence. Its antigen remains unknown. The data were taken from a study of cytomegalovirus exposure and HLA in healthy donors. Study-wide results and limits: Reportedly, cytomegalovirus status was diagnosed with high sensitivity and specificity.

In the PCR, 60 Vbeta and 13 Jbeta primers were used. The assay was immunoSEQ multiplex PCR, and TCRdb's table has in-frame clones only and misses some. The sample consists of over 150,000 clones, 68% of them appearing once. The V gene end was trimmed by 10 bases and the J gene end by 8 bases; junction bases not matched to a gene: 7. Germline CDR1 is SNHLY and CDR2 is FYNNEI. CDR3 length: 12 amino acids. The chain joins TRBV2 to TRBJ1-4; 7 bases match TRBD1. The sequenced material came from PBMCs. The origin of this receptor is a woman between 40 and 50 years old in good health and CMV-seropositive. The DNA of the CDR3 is TGTGCCACTCAGGGGGATGGCGAAAAACTGTTTTTT. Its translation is CATQGDGEKLFF.